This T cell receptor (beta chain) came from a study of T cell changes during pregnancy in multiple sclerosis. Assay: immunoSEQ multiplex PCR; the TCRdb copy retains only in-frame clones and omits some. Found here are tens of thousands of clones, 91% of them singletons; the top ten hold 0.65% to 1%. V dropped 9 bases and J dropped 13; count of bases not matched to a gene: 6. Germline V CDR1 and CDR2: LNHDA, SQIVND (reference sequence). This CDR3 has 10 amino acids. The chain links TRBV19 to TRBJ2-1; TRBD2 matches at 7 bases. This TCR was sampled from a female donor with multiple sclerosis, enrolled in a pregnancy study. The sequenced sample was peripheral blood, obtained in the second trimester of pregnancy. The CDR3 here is CASGREAQFF. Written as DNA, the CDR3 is TGTGCCAGCGGCCGGGAGGCCCAGTTCTTC.